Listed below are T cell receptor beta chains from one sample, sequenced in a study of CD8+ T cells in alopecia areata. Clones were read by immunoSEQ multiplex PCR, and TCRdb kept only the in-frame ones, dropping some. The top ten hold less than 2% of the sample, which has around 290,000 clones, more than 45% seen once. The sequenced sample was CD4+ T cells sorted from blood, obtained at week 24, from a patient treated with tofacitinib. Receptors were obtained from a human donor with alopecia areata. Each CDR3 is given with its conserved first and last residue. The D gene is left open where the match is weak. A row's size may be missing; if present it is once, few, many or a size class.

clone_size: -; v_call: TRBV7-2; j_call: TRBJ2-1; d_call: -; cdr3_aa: CASSRSGEQFF; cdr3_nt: TGTGCCAGCAGCCGGTCAGGGGAGCAGTTCTTC
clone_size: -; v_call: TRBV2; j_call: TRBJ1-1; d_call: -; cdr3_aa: CASSDRYTEAFF; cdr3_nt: TGTGCCAGCAGTGACAGGTACACTGAAGCTTTCTTT
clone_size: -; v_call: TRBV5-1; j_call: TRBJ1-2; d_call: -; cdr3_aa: CASSLSGMGSYGYTF; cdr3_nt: TGCGCCAGCAGCTTATCAGGGATGGGTAGCTATGGCTACACCTTC
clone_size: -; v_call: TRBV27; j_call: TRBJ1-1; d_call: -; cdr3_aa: CASSSNVILGTEAFF; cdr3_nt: TGTGCCAGCAGTTCGAATGTGATACTTGGGACTGAAGCTTTCTTT
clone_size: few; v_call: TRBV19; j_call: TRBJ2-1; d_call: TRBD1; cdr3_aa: CASNLPGQGYDEQFF; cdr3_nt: TGTGCCAGTAACCTGCCGGGACAGGGGTATGATGAGCAGTTCTTC
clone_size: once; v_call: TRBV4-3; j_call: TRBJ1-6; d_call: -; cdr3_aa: CASSHEQGGSPLHF; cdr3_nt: TGCGCCAGCAGCCATGAACAGGGAGGTTCACCCCTCCACTTT
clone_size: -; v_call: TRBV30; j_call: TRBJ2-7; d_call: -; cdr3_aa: CAWRKRDNSYEQYF; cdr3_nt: TGTGCCTGGAGGAAGAGGGATAACTCCTACGAGCAGTACTTC
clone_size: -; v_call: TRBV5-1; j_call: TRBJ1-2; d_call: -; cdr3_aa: CASSFLPVQGANYGYTF; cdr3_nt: TGCGCCAGCAGCTTCCTACCCGTCCAGGGAGCTAACTATGGCTACACCTTC
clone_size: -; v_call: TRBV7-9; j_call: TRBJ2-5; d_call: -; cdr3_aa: CASSLLQGGETQYF; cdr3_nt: TGTGCCAGCAGCTTACTTCAGGGCGGAGAGACCCAGTACTTC
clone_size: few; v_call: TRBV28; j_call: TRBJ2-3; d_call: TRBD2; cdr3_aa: CASSFGSGGNTQYF; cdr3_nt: TGTGCCAGCAGTTTCGGTAGCGGGGGAAATACGCAGTATTTT
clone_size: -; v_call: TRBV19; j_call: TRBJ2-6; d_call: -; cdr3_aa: CASSATGTGANVLTF; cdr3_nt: TGTGCCAGTTCCGCTACAGGGACTGGGGCCAACGTCCTGACTTTC
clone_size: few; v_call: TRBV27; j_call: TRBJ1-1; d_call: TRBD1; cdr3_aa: CASSLFWAPDRDTEAFF; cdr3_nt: TGTGCCAGCAGTTTGTTTTGGGCGCCAGACAGGGACACTGAAGCTTTCTTT
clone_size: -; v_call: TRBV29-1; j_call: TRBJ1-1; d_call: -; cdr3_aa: CSVDVGFEAFF; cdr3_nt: TGCAGCGTTGATGTAGGGTTCGAAGCTTTCTTT
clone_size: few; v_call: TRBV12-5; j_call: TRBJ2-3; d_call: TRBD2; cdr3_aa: CASGRGGSTDTQYF; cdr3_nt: TGTGCTAGTGGTCGGGGGGGGAGCACAGATACGCAGTATTTT